This TCR beta chain originates from a study of blood T cell repertoires in COVID-19. Study overall: Researchers got acute and convalescent COVID-19 samples from the United States, Italy and Spain. T cells, B-cell-depleted T cells, or PBMCs provided the cDNA or gDNA that served as material.

Methods used by the authors: Estimation of nucleated cell counts relied on the amplification of reference gene primers. Sequenced by immunoSEQ multiplex PCR; TCRdb stores in-frame clones only, minus some. The V and J calls and clone size come from that table; D and trimming were worked out from the DNA. In the table there are roughly 59,000 clones, over 75% of which are singletons. The receptor's source is a human donor in a cohort sampled during active COVID-19. Material for sequencing was peripheral blood.

The chain's CDR3 is CSALTAGYETQYF. As DNA, the CDR3 is TGCAGCGCGCTCACCGCAGGGTACGAGACCCAGTACTTC. V is TRBV29-1 and J is TRBJ2-5, with TRBD1 as a possible D gene (5 bases). V lost 7 bases to trimming and J lost 5 bases, with 17 bases between them. Looked up from germline, CDR1 is SQVTM and CDR2 is ANQGSEA. The CDR3 covers 13 residues.